Sequencing of this T cell receptor (beta chain) was carried out in a study of regulatory T cells in long-lasting Graves disease (dated by TCRdb to the early 2020s). At the level of the whole study: Newly diagnosed Graves' disease patients had taken antithyroid drugs for less than 3 months. The study was registered as a clinical trial and conducted in China. A total of around 35 samples underwent TCR sequencing, from about 13 patients with persistent Graves' disease and some 20 patients with newly diagnosed Graves' disease. Peripheral blood TCR sequencing and RNA sequencing compared persistent Graves' disease patients with newly diagnosed Graves' disease patients.

The library was made by multiplex PCR. The sequencer was an Illumina HiSeq 4000. TCR beta libraries were built with iRepertoire HTBI primers and Arm-PCR amplification of CDR3 regions. Before sequencing, the PCR products underwent gel purification. The original pipeline was this. A total of some 60 TRBV and some 15 TRBJ segments were identified across samples and were used for gene usage analysis of CDR3 amino acid clonotypes. Filtered high-quality paired reads were merged into contigs using COPE and FqMerger. Contigs were aligned with BLAST to IMGT TRBV, TRBD and TRBJ reference genes, and CDR3 was defined per IMGT. Clonotypes above 0.1% frequency were classified as highly expanded clones. Shannon entropy served as the measure of repertoire diversity, while the Gini coefficient captured V-J evenness. A clonotype was considered public if more than one individual shared it. TCRdb reran the public reads through fastp at Q25 and MiXCR, keeping productive beta chains. Rows with one shared CDR3 protein collapse into an entry with the most common genes and DNA. These V and J calls rely on TCRdb rather than the paper's analysis. Across this sample there are fewer than 650,000 distinct CDR3 sequences, with about 16% seen only once. Of the sample, about 12% is held by the ten largest clones.

Study-wide conclusions, independent of this receptor: Only the TCR beta chain was sequenced and analyzed. As a limitation, the authors acknowledged that the small sample size may reduce accuracy. Persistent patients shared more public clonotypes among themselves (around 3,000) than newly diagnosed patients did (more than 950). Persistent disease showed preferential use of TRBV28, TRBJ1-2 and TRBJ2-5, whereas newly diagnosed disease favored TRBV20-1 and TRBJ2-1. The study examined only peripheral blood because the primary lesion, thyroid tissue, could not be accessed. Persistent Graves' disease patients showed lower TCR Shannon entropy and fewer highly expanded clones than newly diagnosed patients, suggesting clonal expansion.

The meaning of the sample's time point label: newly diagnosed GD, antithyroid drugs for less than 3 months. RNA was extracted from PBMCs in TRIzol for both TCR sequencing and RNA sequencing. The diagnosis of Graves' disease was made according to American Thyroid Association guidelines. Patients were recruited from an endocrinology department in Xi'an, China. Each patient gave around 9.2 milliliters of peripheral blood, collected in an EDTA anticoagulant tube. PBMCs were isolated by Ficoll Paque Plus density gradient separation without further T cell sorting. RNA quality was checked with an Agilent 2100 Bioanalyzer and agarose gel, and concentration with a NanoDrop 2000. This clonotype was detected ten times or more. This receptor's antigen is unknown. Base-call qualities are not available, and no considerably larger clone is one nucleotide away. As encoded in the germline V gene, CDR1 is SGHRS while CDR2 is YFSETQ. The CDR3 spans 15 residues, from the cysteine through the phenylalanine. Just CDR3 DNA is preserved here, 45 bases in frame from base 1. For this chain, trimming is 0 bases at the V end and 6 bases at the J end, and the number of junction bases without a gene match is 4.

The data also belong to a second study, concerning T cells in Graves' hyperthyroidism and ophthalmopathy. The second investigation adds: A patient counted as having stable Graves' hyperthyroidism if no progression to ophthalmopathy occurred over 18 months of follow-up. Hyperthyroidism patients were aged 18 to 65 years and newly diagnosed, with disease duration of less than 2 months. Exclusion was applied to patients with uncontrolled infections, other autoimmune diseases, pregnancy or lactation. Diagnoses relied on clinical symptoms, serum thyroxine and TRAb, thyroid ultrasound and orbital computed tomography. For the first round of RT-PCR on the TCR CDR3, the HTBI primer set was used together with the Qiagen OneStep RT-PCR kit. Most expanded thyroid clonotypes (frequency above 0.001) were also found in blood, which suggests that blood repertoires may mirror thyroid immune responses. A model built on a 13 V-J signature distinguished ophthalmopathy from stable hyperthyroidism, reaching about 89% sensitivity and about 81% specificity in cross-validation and 80%/75% in testing. During validation, the model predicted progression to ophthalmopathy a median of about 6.5 months ahead of onset, with almost 71% sensitivity and roughly 75% specificity. To identify distinguishing TCR V-J signatures, a discovery cohort of 100 or so patients was used, comprising approximately 40 with Graves' ophthalmopathy and some 60 with stable Graves' hyperthyroidism. Prospective prediction of ophthalmopathy was tested in an independent validation cohort of approximately 19 hyperthyroidism patients and 17 patients who later progressed to ophthalmopathy. The roughly 90 discovery patients were divided at random into training and test sets in a 7:3 ratio. The study also compared thyroid tissue and blood T-cell repertoires from roughly six Graves' hyperthyroidism patients. After blood sampling, hyperthyroidism patients were treated with methimazole at a starting dose of 30 mg daily, and ophthalmopathy patients were treated with high-dose intravenous methylprednisolone. Libraries were constructed in a second round of multiplex PCR, after which size selection and purification were performed. Sequencing of the libraries was done on an Illumina HiSeq2000 using paired-end 100 bp reads. Raw data were processed with SOAPnuke, discarding reads with adapters, uncalled bases, mean Phred below 15, or no exact constant-primer or identifier match. High-quality paired reads were merged with COPE v1.2.5, and unique nucleotide sequences were defined as clonotypes. Clonotypes were aligned to IMGT TRBV, TRBD and TRBJ reference segments using MiTCR v1.1. The analysis included only V-J combinations with a frequency above 0.0001, which together covered 99% to 99.2% of the repertoires. The TCS score was defined as the ratio of F50 (clonal expansion) to E x V (chaos), calculated using BLOSUM62-based TCRdist between CDR3 peptides within each V-J. Welch's t-statistics and random forest reduced fewer than 600 V-J features to about 12, which were used in a naive Bayes classifier (R e1071). Sample size was not statistically predetermined, and investigators were not blinded to group allocation. The paper describes TCR Vbeta CDR3 sequencing of 135 peripheral blood samples, made up of about 41 ophthalmopathy patients, some 76 hyperthyroidism patients and 17 progressor patients.

The TCR sequence derives from a man aged 18 to 29 with Graves disease. Donor details come from another sample of the same person, matched by shared clones. The input for sequencing was peripheral blood mononuclear cells (PBMCs), taken at new diagnosis, from a patient treated with antithyroid drugs. The receptor chain draws on TRBV5-1 and TRBJ2-1; TRBD1 matches 9 bases in the middle. The CDR3: CASSLGDREVNEQFF. The nucleotide sequence is TGCGCCAGCAGCTTGGGGGACAGGGAGGTCAATGAGCAGTTCTTC.